These 25 T cell receptor beta chains were sequenced from one sample in a study of spatial heterogeneity in lung cancer. Study-wide results and limits: Tracking of tumor mutation counts was seen in expanded intratumoral alpha and beta TCR counts.

Their antigens remain unidentified. Time point reported: sample taken at primary tumor resection. Via MiXCR, TCRdb re-called the 5' RACE reads, giving one row per CDR3 protein. The sample contains 3,000 or so distinct CDR3 sequences, 17% of which appear only once. Source: lung tumor tissue, taken at surgery. These receptors originate from a male donor with early-stage non-small cell lung cancer.

This clonotype was recorded at least ten times. The rearrangement joins TRBV29-1 to TRBJ2-7, with 9 bases fitting TRBD1. J lost 4 bases, V lost 2 bases, and 12 bases had no gene match. The CDR3 consists of 16 residues. Germline V gene data show CDR1 as SQVTM and CDR2 as ANQGSEA. CDR3 coding DNA: TGCAGCGTTGAAAAGCTTGAGGGACAGGGATGGTACGAGCAGTACTTC. This gives the protein CSVEKLEGQGWYEQYF.

In its sample, this clonotype is medium-sized. The chain combines TRBV4-2 with TRBJ2-3; no clear D. The germline V and J ends were trimmed by 2 bases and 6 bases, with 15 bases remaining between them. In germline, CDR1 is LGHNA, CDR2 YNFKEQ. CDR3 length: 15 residues. The CDR3 coding sequence is TGTGCCAGCAGCCAACTCAGGCCAACCCCCGATACGCAGTATTTT. Protein sequence: CASSQLRPTPDTQYF.

V is TRBV5-4 and J is TRBJ2-7; D is possibly TRBD1 (6 bases). Germline V lookup: CDR1 SGHNT, CDR2 YYREEE (reference sequence). V shed 0 bases and J shed 5 bases, with 12 bases lying between them. CDR3 length: 14 amino acids. Written as DNA, the CDR3 is TGTGCCAGCAGCTTGGGCTACAGGGTGGACGAGCAGTACTTC. Residues: CASSLGYRVDEQYF.

The rearrangement uses TRBV27 and TRBJ2-7, with D possibly matching TRBD1 (6 bases). CDR3 length: 13 amino acids. Germline CDR1 is MNHEY and CDR2 is SMNVEV (reference sequence). V lost 8 bases, J lost 3 bases, and 14 bases lay in between. Written as DNA, the CDR3 is TGTGCCAGCCGGACCGGGACAAACTACGAGCAGTACTTC. It translates to CASRTGTNYEQYF.

In its sample, this clonotype ranks as medium-sized (0.01 to 0.1%). The rearrangement uses TRBV3-1 and TRBJ2-2; 8 nucleotides match TRBD2. The CDR3 runs 15 residues. V was pared by 1 base and J by 4 bases, with 2 bases of the junction left unmatched. Germline V lookup: CDR1 LGHDT, CDR2 YNNKEL (reference sequence). The CDR3: CASSQVSGITGELFF. The CDR3 DNA sequence: TGTGCCAGCAGCCAAGTTAGCGGGATCACCGGGGAGCTGTTTTTT.

This clonotype was detected only a few times. The chain links TRBV7-6 to TRBJ2-5; 9 bases agree with TRBD2. V gave up 5 bases and J gave up 3 bases; unmatched junction bases: 7. Germline lookup yields CDR1 SGHVS and CDR2 FNYEAQ. This CDR3 spans 15 amino acids. The CDR3 sequence is CASSISGGGEETQYF. The CDR3 DNA is TGTGCCAGCAGCATTAGCGGGGGAGGGGAAGAGACCCAGTACTTC.

The V and J genes are TRBV20-1 and TRBJ2-3; possibly TRBD2 for D (6 bases). With 5 bases removed from V and 1 base from J, the gap between germline ends came to 13 bases. The germline V gene has CDR1 DFQATT and CDR2 SNEGSKA (reference sequence). The CDR3 length is 14 residues. CDR3 nucleotide sequence: TGCAGTGCTCACCCCGGACTACGCACAGATACGCAGTATTTT. Its protein product is CSAHPGLRTDTQYF.

By share of the sample, this clonotype is medium-sized (0.01 to 0.1%). The V gene is TRBV6-6, the J gene TRBJ1-1; 7 nucleotides line up with TRBD1. The germline V gene encodes CDR1 MNHNY and CDR2 SVGAGI (reference sequence). This CDR3 comprises 18 residues. Trimming at V came to 5 bases and at J to 2 bases, leaving 17 bases not matched to a gene. This chain's CDR3 is CASSTPRQGTLTNTEAFF. The DNA for the CDR3 is TGTGCCAGCAGTACACCTCGACAGGGAACTCTTACCAACACTGAAGCTTTCTTT.

This clonotype turned up a few times. The chain recombines TRBV20-1 with TRBJ2-7, with D perhaps assigned TRBD1 or TRBD2 (6 bases each). CDR3 length equals 13 residues. V lost 4 bases and J lost 2, with 12 bases in between. The germline V gene encodes CDR1 DFQATT and CDR2 SNEGSKA (reference sequence). The CDR3 is CSATGEAAYEQYF. In nucleotides, the CDR3 is TGCAGTGCTACAGGGGAGGCGGCCTACGAGCAGTACTTC.

This clonotype was counted many times. The chain couples TRBV7-8 to TRBJ2-3; no reliable D call. V was shortened by 1 base and J by 5 bases, with 7 bases between the two germline ends. CDR3 length: 13 residues. The germline gives CDR1 SGHVS, CDR2 FQNEAQ. The CDR3 spells CASSLVWGDTQYF. The CDR3 DNA follows: TGTGCCAGCAGCTTAGTTTGGGGAGATACGCAGTATTTT.

This clonotype was found a few times. The rearrangement uses TRBV10-3 and TRBJ2-1; D call uncertain. V was cut by 3 bases and J by 3 bases, with 6 bases left in between. Looked up from germline, CDR1 is ENHRY and CDR2 is SYGVKD. This CDR3 is 13 amino acids long. CDR3 coding DNA: TGTGCCATCAGTGACTTCGGCTACAATGAGCAGTTCTTC. Translation: CAISDFGYNEQFF.

The V and J genes are TRBV2 and TRBJ2-1, with 11 bases identical to TRBD2. J was trimmed by 3 bases and V by 6 bases; bases with no gene match: 4. This CDR3 region has 15 residues. Per the germline V gene, CDR1 is SNHLY and CDR2 is FYNNEI. As DNA, the CDR3 is TGTGCCAGCAGGCCACTAGCGGGGGACTACAATGAGCAGTTCTTC. Its protein product is CASRPLAGDYNEQFF.

This clonotype is termed medium-sized (0.01 to 0.1%). The V call is TRBV7-9, the J call TRBJ1-4; D uncertain. The ends were cut back, 1 base at V and 7 bases at J, with 13 bases in the middle. The germline V gene encodes CDR1 SEHNR and CDR2 FQNEAQ (reference sequence). This CDR3 region has 15 residues. CDR3 residues: CASSLGGFISEKLFF. In nucleotides, the CDR3 is TGTGCCAGCAGCTTAGGCGGGTTTATAAGTGAAAAACTGTTTTTT.

By sample fraction, this clonotype is medium-sized (0.01 to 0.1%). The rearrangement uses TRBV28 and TRBJ2-7; TRBD2 matches at 8 bases. The trim removed 8 bases at V and 6 bases at J, leaving 18 bases unmatched. CDR3 length: 16 residues. Germline loops: CDR1 MDHEN, CDR2 SYDVKM. CDR3 nucleotide sequence: TGTGCCAGCCGTCCGGGAAGGAGAGCGGGAGCGCTCGAGCAGTACTTC. Amino acids: CASRPGRRAGALEQYF. Full variable domain (rest looked up from reference TRBV28 and TRBJ2-7): DVKVTQSSRYLVKRTGEKVFLECVQDMDHENMFWYRQDPGLGLRLIYFSYDVKMKEKGDIPEGYSVSREKKERFSLILESASTNQTSMYLCASRPGRRAGALEQYFGPGTRLTVT.

By share, this clonotype counts as medium-sized. The CDR3, as DNA: TGTGCCAGCAGTCCCCGACTAGCGGGGGGCTACGAGCAGTACTTC. It encodes CASSPRLAGGYEQYF. The chain combines TRBV28 with TRBJ2-7; 13 nucleotides match TRBD2. Germline CDR1 MDHEN, CDR2 SYDVKM. V lost 5 bases to trimming and J lost 3 bases; unmatched junction nucleotides: 4. This CDR3 contains 15 residues.

The chain has TRBV6-5 and TRBJ1-6; no definite D call. The CDR3 has 15 residues. Germline V gene sequence: CDR1 MNHEY, CDR2 SVGAGI. V was cut by 0 bases and J by 3 bases, with 6 bases left in between. CDR3 region: CASSYSSYYNSPLHF. CDR3 coding DNA: TGTGCCAGCAGTTACTCAAGCTACTATAATTCACCCCTCCACTTT.

By its share, this clonotype is medium-sized. CDR3 DNA sequence: TGCAGTGCTAGAGAACCGGTGGCGGGAGGAGACACTGAAGCTTTCTTT. It encodes CSAREPVAGGDTEAFF. This chain joins TRBV20-1 and TRBJ1-1; D uncertain. In germline, CDR1 is DFQATT, CDR2 SNEGSKA (reference sequence). The V end was cut by 0 bases, the J end by 3 bases, with 17 bases between. The CDR3 sequence is 16 residues long.

By frequency in the sample, this clonotype is medium-sized. This chain uses TRBV19 with TRBJ2-3, with TRBD2 identical over 9 bases. The CDR3 extends over 13 amino acids. Trimming removed 7 bases from V and 6 bases from J; junction bases left unmatched: 5. CDR1 and CDR2 (germline): LNHDA, SQIVND (reference sequence). CDR3 region: CASKLAGTDTQYF. CDR3 DNA: TGTGCCAGTAAGCTAGCGGGAACGGATACGCAGTATTTT.

In this sample, this clonotype turned up a few times. The chain recombines TRBV4-1 with TRBJ2-1; 16 nucleotides align to TRBD2. The germline V gene encodes CDR1 MGHRA and CDR2 YSYEKL. V shed 4 bases, J shed 9 bases, and the junction held 6 bases outside the gene matches. The CDR3 is 16 residues long. This CDR3 is CASSPEGLAGGVEQFF. The CDR3, as DNA: TGCGCCAGCAGCCCGGAGGGACTAGCGGGGGGGGTTGAGCAGTTCTTC.

This clonotype was counted between two and nine times. The J gene is TRBJ1-1, the V gene TRBV20-1, with D possibly matching TRBD1 (6 bases). V was cut by 3 bases and J by 4 bases, with 18 bases left in between. The V gene's germline CDR1 is DFQATT and CDR2 SNEGSKA (reference sequence). The CDR3 has 15 amino acids. The CDR3 DNA sequence: TGCAGTGCTAGGGACAGAAGAATTGGGGTCACTGAAGCTTTCTTT. Its translation: CSARDRRIGVTEAFF.

In its sample, this clonotype ranks as medium-sized. The V call is TRBV25-1, the J call TRBJ2-2; D not certain. The CDR3 is made up of 15 amino acids. Germline CDR1 and CDR2: MGHDK and SYGVNS. The V end was cut by 2 bases, the J end by 4 bases, with 11 bases between. CDR3 DNA: TGTGCCAGCAGTGAAAACCGTCAGGTCACCGGGGAGCTGTTTTTT. It yields the protein CASSENRQVTGELFF.

By frequency in the sample, this clonotype is large. J is TRBJ2-2 and V is TRBV20-1; a weak D match, TRBD2 (7 bases). V dropped 5 bases and J dropped 2 bases, with 15 bases sitting between them. The CDR3 has 15 residues. In germline, CDR1 is DFQATT, CDR2 SNEGSKA (reference sequence). As DNA, the CDR3 is TGCAGTGCTCACGCCGGGGGGACAAACACCGGGGAGCTGTTTTTT. Translating it yields CSAHAGGTNTGELFF.

This clonotype is termed medium-sized. The chain employs TRBV20-1 and TRBJ2-7; D remains unclear. The germline gives CDR1 DFQATT, CDR2 SNEGSKA (reference sequence). Trimming shortened V by 5 bases and J by 7 bases, and 15 bases separated the two germline ends. The CDR3 spans 12 residues. As DNA, the CDR3 is TGCAGTGCTCGAACAGTACCTGGAGAGCAGTACTTC. Its protein is CSARTVPGEQYF.

Written as DNA, the CDR3 is TGTGCCAGTAATAACCCCCAAGAGACCCAGTACTTC. Encoded protein: CASNNPQETQYF. J is TRBJ2-5 and V is TRBV19; no reliable D call. CDR3 length equals 12 residues. Germline-derived CDR1 and CDR2 are LNHDA and SQIVND (reference sequence). The germline V and J ends were trimmed by 7 bases and 1 base, with 7 bases remaining between them.

By share of the sample, this clonotype is medium-sized (0.01 to 0.1%). The genes are TRBV28 and TRBJ2-3; 8 nucleotides line up with TRBD2. Germline CDR1 is MDHEN and CDR2 is SYDVKM. J was trimmed by 11 bases and V by 3 bases; bases with no gene match: 13. The CDR3 spans 15 residues. As DNA, the CDR3 is TGTGCCAGCAGTTTCTTTTCGGGAGCGGGAGTCAGGCAGTATTTT. Protein product: CASSFFSGAGVRQYF. Drawing the rest from reference TRBV28 and TRBJ2-3, the complete variable domain is DVKVTQSSRYLVKRTGEKVFLECVQDMDHENMFWYRQDPGLGLRLIYFSYDVKMKEKGDIPEGYSVSREKKERFSLILESASTNQTSMYLCASSFFSGAGVRQYFGPGTRLTVL.